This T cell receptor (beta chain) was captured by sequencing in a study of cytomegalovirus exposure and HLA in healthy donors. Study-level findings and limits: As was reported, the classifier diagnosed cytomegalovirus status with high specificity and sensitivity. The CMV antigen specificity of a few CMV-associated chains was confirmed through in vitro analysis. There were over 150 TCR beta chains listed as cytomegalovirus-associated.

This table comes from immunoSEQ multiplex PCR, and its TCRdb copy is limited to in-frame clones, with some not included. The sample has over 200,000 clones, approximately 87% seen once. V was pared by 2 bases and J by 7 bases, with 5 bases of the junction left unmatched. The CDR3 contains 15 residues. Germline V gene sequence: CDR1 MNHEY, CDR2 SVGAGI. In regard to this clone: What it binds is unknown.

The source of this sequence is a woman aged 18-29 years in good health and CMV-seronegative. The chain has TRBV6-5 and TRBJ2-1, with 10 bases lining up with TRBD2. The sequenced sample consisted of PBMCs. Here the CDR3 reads CASSYDSGGLNEQFF. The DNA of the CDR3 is TGTGCCAGCAGTTACGATAGCGGGGGGCTGAATGAGCAGTTCTTC.